Listed here are 30 T cell receptor beta chains from one sample, sequenced in a study of identical twins. TCRdb redid the calling of the 5' RACE reads with MiXCR, one entry per CDR3 protein. In the table there are 690,000 or so distinct CDR3 sequences, approximately 9% of which are singletons. This sample also appeared in a second study, on yellow fever vaccine responses in identical twins.

Sample: PBMCs. The receptors were gathered from a woman between 18 and 30 years old in good health.

A few counts support this clonotype. This rearrangement joins TRBV7-8 to TRBJ1-2; TRBD1 matches at 8 bases. CDR1 and CDR2 (germline): SGHVS, FQNEAQ. The CDR3 totals 16 residues. J gave up 10 bases and V 5 bases, and 18 bases lay outside the gene matches. The CDR3 sequence is CASSPSGGQVTPDYTF. CDR3 in DNA: TGTGCCAGCAGCCCGTCTGGGGGACAGGTGACTCCCGACTACACCTTC.

This rearrangement joins TRBV27 to TRBJ1-1; perhaps TRBD1 as D (6 bases). The CDR3 totals 16 residues. The V end was cut by 5 bases, the J end by 1 base, with 17 bases between. The germline CDR1 and CDR2 sequences are MNHEY and SMNVEV (reference sequence). In DNA, the CDR3 is TGTGCCAGCAGTAGGTCGTTCTTACAGGGGAACACTGAAGCTTTCTTT. Translating it yields CASSRSFLQGNTEAFF.

Here the CDR3 reads CASSKGYRGNEQFF. Here the CDR3 DNA reads TGTGCCAGCAGCAAAGGTTACAGGGGCAATGAGCAGTTCTTC. The chain is built from TRBV21-1 and TRBJ2-1; the table's D call, TRBD1, was not checked against the DNA. TRBV21-1 corresponds to a pseudogene. CDR3 length: 14 residues.

This clonotype was seen only a few times. CDR3 loop: CASSPVDQNEQFF. The CDR3 nucleotides read TGCGCCAGCAGCCCCGTGGACCAAAATGAGCAGTTCTTC. This chain joins TRBV4-1 and TRBJ2-1; D is undetermined. Germline V CDR1 and CDR2: MGHRA, YSYEKL. V lost 4 bases and J lost 7, with 11 bases in between. This CDR3 contains 13 residues.

This clonotype was seen at least ten times. The chain is built from TRBV5-1 and TRBJ2-1, with a weak D call TRBD1 (5 bases). V shed 0 bases and J shed 2 bases, with 9 bases lying between them. Germline CDR1 reads SGHRS; CDR2 reads YFSETQ. CDR3 length equals 15 residues. CDR3 residues: CASSLAQGPYNEQFF. The CDR3 nucleotides are TGCGCCAGCAGCTTGGCGCAGGGTCCCTACAATGAGCAGTTCTTC.

The chain employs TRBV6-6 and TRBJ1-3, with TRBD1 as a possible D gene (6 bases). CDR3 length equals 13 residues. V dropped 11 bases and J dropped 3 bases, with 14 bases sitting between them. CDR1 and CDR2 from the germline V gene are MNHNY and SVGAGI (reference sequence). The CDR3 DNA follows: TGTGCCGGGGGAGGGGGGGTTGGAAACACCATATATTTT. This encodes CAGGGGVGNTIYF.

This clonotype occurred a few times. The J gene is TRBJ2-2, the V gene TRBV5-1; TRBD1 is a possible D gene (6 bases). Between the trimmed V and J ends, which lost 3 bases and 1 base, there was a span of 13 bases. The germline V gene has CDR1 SGHRS and CDR2 YFSETQ. This CDR3 is built from 16 residues. CDR3 amino acids: CASSSYRAMNTGELFF. The CDR3 region has the DNA TGCGCCAGCAGCTCGTACAGGGCGATGAACACCGGGGAGCTGTTTTTT.

The chain is built from TRBV28 and TRBJ1-3; D perhaps matches TRBD1 (6 bases). V dropped 6 bases and J dropped 2 bases, with 14 bases sitting between them. CDR3 length equals 15 residues. The germline V gene encodes CDR1 MDHEN and CDR2 SYDVKM. Here the CDR3 DNA reads TGTGCCAGCAGAACTCCGAACAGGGCTGGAAACACCATATATTTT. Encoded protein: CASRTPNRAGNTIYF. The variable domain in full, with the rest retrieved from reference TRBV28 and TRBJ1-3, is DVKVTQSSRYLVKRTGEKVFLECVQDMDHENMFWYRQDPGLGLRLIYFSYDVKMKEKGDIPEGYSVSREKKERFSLILESASTNQTSMYLCASRTPNRAGNTIYFGEGSWLTVV.

This clonotype has only a few counts. The chain recombines TRBV9 with TRBJ1-2; D possibly corresponds to TRBD1 (6 bases). The germline V and J ends were trimmed by 0 bases and 0 bases, with 18 bases remaining between them. This CDR3 region has 18 residues. Per the germline V gene, CDR1 is SGDLS and CDR2 is YYNGEE. This CDR3 reads CASSVGPRPGDSNYGYTF. The CDR3 DNA sequence: TGTGCCAGCAGCGTAGGTCCTCGGCCAGGGGATTCTAACTATGGCTACACCTTC.

The chain employs TRBV29-1 and TRBJ2-7; D not certain. This CDR3 has 11 amino acids. V was clipped by 4 bases and J by 3 bases, with 7 bases between them. Germline CDR1 reads SQVTM; CDR2 reads ANQGSEA. CDR3 region: CSVVGLYEQYF. The DNA of the CDR3 is TGCAGCGTTGTCGGGCTCTACGAGCAGTACTTC.

This clonotype occurred many times. The chain recombines TRBV10-1 with TRBJ2-5; D gene ambiguous. Trimming shortened V by 2 bases and J by 1 base, and 8 bases separated the two germline ends. Germline V gives CDR1 WNHNN, CDR2 SYGVQD (reference sequence). This CDR3 is built from 14 residues. The CDR3 DNA is TGCGCCAGCAGTGAGCGGAGAACCCAAGAGACCCAGTACTTC. Its translation is CASSERRTQETQYF.

This clonotype was recorded many times. J is TRBJ2-1 and V is TRBV11-2; tentative D call: TRBD1 (6 bases). This CDR3 has 14 amino acids. Germline V gene sequence: CDR1 SGHAT, CDR2 FQNNGV. V was cut by 4 bases and J by 5 bases, with 12 bases left in between. CDR3 region: CASSSPGTHNEQFF. CDR3 DNA sequence: TGTGCCAGCAGCTCACCCGGGACACACAATGAGCAGTTCTTC.

The table lists this clonotype with many counts. The chain links TRBV7-8 to TRBJ1-5; D gene unclear. The CDR3 is 14 residues long. The germline gives CDR1 SGHVS, CDR2 FQNEAQ. The V and J ends lost 1 base and 9 bases respectively, with 13 bases between them. The CDR3 nucleotides read TGTGCCAGCAGCTTAGACATGTTGGCTCGGCCCCAGCATTTT. Translated, it gives CASSLDMLARPQHF.

This clonotype was picked up many times. One junction end does not reproduce the germline sequence, and a read error may be involved. The chain carries TRBV7-9 and TRBJ2-7, with D unclear. CDR1 is SEHNR, CDR2 FQNEAQ, per germline (reference sequence). This CDR3 spans 12 amino acids. This chain's CDR3 is CASSLGVGEQYF. CDR3 DNA: TGCGCCAGCAGCTTGGGCGTTGGGGAGCAGTACTTC.

This sequence joins TRBV3-1 and TRBJ2-1, with 14 bases that match TRBD2. The CDR3 contains 20 residues. CDR1 LGHDT and CDR2 YNNKEL come from the germline V gene (reference sequence). V lost 1 base and J lost 7; bases outside the gene matches: 15. CDR3 residues: CASSQVVGLAGGLPRNEQFF. CDR3 DNA: TGTGCCAGCAGCCAAGTCGTCGGACTAGCGGGGGGATTGCCGAGAAATGAGCAGTTCTTC.

This clonotype was counted between two and nine times. The chain couples TRBV25-1 to TRBJ2-5; D may be TRBD2 (5 bases). The germline CDR1 and CDR2 sequences are MGHDK and SYGVNS. The CDR3 spans 15 residues. Trimming took off 3 bases at V and 5 bases at J, with 16 bases between the two ends. The CDR3 nucleotides are TGTGCCAGCAGTGATAGTAGCGCGGGTGTGGAGACCCAGTACTTC. It encodes CASSDSSAGVETQYF.

The rearrangement links TRBV4-2 to TRBJ2-7; the match to TRBD1 covers 8 bases. V lost 0 bases to trimming and J lost 4 bases; unmatched junction nucleotides: 8. The CDR3 length is 16 residues. Germline V CDR1 and CDR2: LGHNA, YNFKEQ. CDR3 in DNA: TGTGCCAGCAGCCAAGATTTCGCAGGGGGCGAGTACGAGCAGTACTTC. It yields the protein CASSQDFAGGEYEQYF.

This clonotype has just a few counts. This sequence joins TRBV20-1 and TRBJ2-5, with 9 bases fitting TRBD2. Trimming cost V 0 bases and J 2 bases; bases outside gene matches: 7. The CDR3 extends over 16 amino acids. Germline values: CDR1 DFQATT, CDR2 SNEGSKA (reference sequence). CDR3 sequence (DNA): TGCAGTGCTAGAGATCTCCTAGCGGGGTCACAAGAGACCCAGTACTTC. This gives the protein CSARDLLAGSQETQYF.

The chain uses TRBV11-2 and TRBJ2-7; D possibly uses TRBD1 or TRBD2 (5 bases each). This CDR3 is 17 amino acids long. V lost 2 bases and J lost 5, with 22 bases in between. Germline V gene sequence: CDR1 SGHAT, CDR2 FQNNGV. The DNA for the CDR3 is TGTGCCAGCAGCTTAAAGTCAGGGTTACTAGGGGTCGACGAGCAGTACTTC. Encoded protein: CASSLKSGLLGVDEQYF.

This clonotype was seen only a few times. The chain recombines TRBV30 with TRBJ2-3, with 7 bases aligning to TRBD2. Germline values: CDR1 GTSNPN, CDR2 SVGIG (reference sequence). The CDR3 sequence is 15 residues long. Losses at the gene ends were 3 bases for V and 2 bases for J; bases not matched to a gene: 8. CDR3 sequence: CAWSTGRETTDTQYF. CDR3 DNA sequence: TGTGCCTGGAGCACGGGGCGGGAGACCACAGATACGCAGTATTTT.

V and J are TRBV7-2 and TRBJ1-5; weak D call: TRBD1 (6 bases). With 5 bases removed from V and 0 bases from J, the gap between germline ends came to 17 bases. CDR3 length: 17 residues. Germline CDR1 SGHTA, CDR2 FQGNSA. For the CDR3, the DNA is TGTGCCAGCAGCACGTTCGGAGGGACATATAGCAATCAGCCCCAGCATTTT. Encoded protein: CASSTFGGTYSNQPQHF.

This clonotype showed up just a few times. The V call is TRBV14, the J call TRBJ2-1; no clear D. Germline CDR1 reads SGHDN; CDR2 reads FVKESK. CDR3 length: 13 residues. The ends were cut back, 3 bases at V and 4 bases at J, with 7 bases in the middle. The CDR3 DNA reads TGTGCCAGCAGCCATCTTCCGTACAATGAGCAGTTCTTC. It translates to CASSHLPYNEQFF.

This clonotype was observed at least ten times. The chain couples TRBV20-1 to TRBJ1-3, with TRBD1 as a possible D gene (5 bases). This CDR3 has 18 residues. Trimming took off 5 bases at V and 0 bases at J, with 23 bases between the two ends. In germline, CDR1 is DFQATT, CDR2 SNEGSKA (reference sequence). CDR3 sequence (DNA): TGCAGTGCTCCAGAGATGGGCGCAGGGCGCAGCTCTGGAAACACCATATATTTT. Encoded protein: CSAPEMGAGRSSGNTIYF.

This clonotype has a count of ten or more. The chain links TRBV3-1 to TRBJ2-1, with unresolved D. The V and J ends lost 4 bases and 8 bases respectively, with 12 bases between them. This CDR3 has 13 amino acids. From germline, CDR1 is LGHDT and CDR2 YNNKEL (reference sequence). CDR3 sequence (DNA): TGTGCCAGCAGCCTCAGCAGACGAGATGAGCAGTTCTTC. Its translation: CASSLSRRDEQFF.

The rearrangement links TRBV5-1 to TRBJ2-5, with a possible D match to TRBD2 (5 bases). The length of the CDR3 is 14 residues. V was shortened by 0 bases and J by 5 bases, with 11 bases between the two germline ends. Germline CDR1 and CDR2: SGHRS and YFSETQ. The CDR3 loop reads CASSLGQWEETQYF. CDR3 nucleotide sequence: TGCGCCAGCAGCTTGGGTCAGTGGGAGGAGACCCAGTACTTC. The whole variable domain, filled in from reference TRBV5-1 and TRBJ2-5, reads KAGVTQTPRYLIKTRGQQVTLSCSPISGHRSVSWYQQTPGQGLQFLFEYFSETQRNKGNFPGRFSGRQFSNSRSEMNVSTLELGDSALYLCASSLGQWEETQYFGPGTRLLVL.

This chain links TRBV11-2 with TRBJ2-1; D remains unclear. The CDR3 runs 13 residues. Trimming stripped 5 bases from V and 3 bases from J, with 8 bases between. CDR1 and CDR2 from the germline V gene are SGHAT and FQNNGV. The CDR3 DNA reads as TGTGCCAGCAGCCAGGTTAACTACAATGAGCAGTTCTTC. This sequence encodes CASSQVNYNEQFF.

The CDR3 protein is CSARDYIRTVKTGELFF. DNA for the CDR3: TGCAGTGCTAGAGATTATATTAGGACTGTGAAGACCGGGGAGCTGTTTTTT. The chain carries TRBV20-1 and TRBJ2-2, with a tentative D call TRBD2 (5 bases). Trimming pared 0 bases from V and 5 bases from J, leaving 19 bases between. This CDR3 has 17 amino acids. Looked up from germline, CDR1 is DFQATT and CDR2 is SNEGSKA (reference sequence).

The chain recombines TRBV3-1 with TRBJ2-7; the D call may be TRBD1 or TRBD2 (6 bases each). The length of the CDR3 is 16 residues. Germline V gives CDR1 LGHDT, CDR2 YNNKEL (reference sequence). V lost 0 bases and J 0 bases, leaving 12 bases between the germline ends. The CDR3: CASSQETGAASYEQYF. The CDR3 nucleotides are TGTGCCAGCAGCCAAGAGACGGGGGCCGCCTCCTACGAGCAGTACTTC.

This clonotype was observed a handful of times. The chain has TRBV14 and TRBJ2-3, with 12 bases that match TRBD1. The germline CDR1 and CDR2 sequences are SGHDN and FVKESK. V lost 5 bases, J lost 4 bases, and 7 bases stayed unmatched. This CDR3 is 16 amino acids long. The CDR3 is CASSFPGTGGADTQYF. CDR3 in DNA: TGTGCCAGCAGCTTTCCCGGGACAGGGGGCGCAGATACGCAGTATTTT.

This chain connects TRBV6-5 to TRBJ2-7, with a possible D match to TRBD1 (5 bases). CDR1 is MNHEY and CDR2 is SVGAGI in the germline V gene. CDR3 size: 13 residues. Deletions cut 0 bases from V and 10 bases from J, with 13 bases between. The CDR3 nucleotides are TGTGCCAGCAGTTACTCCAATCAGGGTTCTCAGTACTTC. Amino acids: CASSYSNQGSQYF.